This is a list of T cell receptor beta chains from one sample in a study of cytomegalovirus exposure and HLA in healthy donors. Clones were read by immunoSEQ multiplex PCR, and TCRdb kept only the in-frame ones, dropping some. The sample includes 120,000 to 150,000 clones, roughly four fifths seen only once; the top ten take roughly 3.2%. What was sequenced was PBMCs. The source is a man between 18 and 35 years old in good health and CMV-seropositive. Both conserved end residues are part of each CDR3. The order of the fields is D gene, J gene, clone size, V gene, CDR3 protein, CDR3 DNA. A D gene is named only where the DNA matches it firmly. Clone size is shown for a subset of rows, as once, few, many or a class of expanded clone.

>.|TRBJ2-2|.|TRBV5-1
CASSLGFGDSNTGELFF
TGCGCCAGCAGCTTGGGGTTTGGGGACTCGAACACCGGGGAGCTGTTTTTT
>.|TRBJ2-7|few|TRBV4-1
CASSQSVVGLELDEQYF
TGCGCCAGCAGCCAGTCTGTTGTGGGCCTTGAGTTAGACGAGCAGTACTTC
>.|TRBJ1-5|.|TRBV6-4
CASKSTKAGAPLGQPQHF
TGTGCCAGCAAGTCGACTAAGGCGGGGGCCCCTTTGGGTCAGCCCCAGCATTTT
>TRBD2|TRBJ2-5|.|TRBV28
CASSLLGAGGRKTQYF
TGTGCCAGCAGTCTACTGGGGGCGGGGGGCAGGAAGACCCAGTACTTC
>.|TRBJ2-3|.|TRBV7-3
CASSLGVELSTDTQYF
TGTGCCAGCAGCTTAGGAGTCGAGCTCAGCACAGATACGCAGTATTTT
>.|TRBJ2-1|.|TRBV6-5
CAVRGALLQFF
TGTGCCGTCCGGGGGGCCCTCTTGCAGTTCTTC
>TRBD2|TRBJ2-3|.|TRBV9
CASSVGLAGYTSTDTQYF
TGTGCCAGCAGCGTAGGGCTAGCGGGTTATACTAGCACAGATACGCAGTATTTT
>.|TRBJ2-7|.|TRBV7-9
CASSLIVGGEQYF
TGTGCCAGCAGCTTAATCGTAGGCGGAGAGCAGTACTTC
>TRBD1|TRBJ1-2|.|TRBV6-4
CASSDSGTGDGYTF
TGTGCCAGCAGTGACTCCGGGACAGGGGATGGCTACACCTTC
>.|TRBJ2-7|.|TRBV11-2
CASSLGLVTYEQYF
TGTGCCAGCAGCTTAGGACTAGTTACCTACGAGCAGTACTTC
>.|TRBJ2-6|.|TRBV7-9
CSSSSRPGAGANVLTF
TGTTCCAGCAGCTCCCGACCGGGTGCTGGGGCCAACGTCCTGACTTTC
>TRBD1|TRBJ2-7|.|TRBV19
CASSIGTGIPYEQYF
TGTGCCAGTAGTATCGGGACAGGGATACCCTACGAGCAGTACTTC
>TRBD1|TRBJ1-4|.|TRBV19
CASSNRQGNEKLFF
TGTGCCAGTAGTAACCGACAGGGGAATGAAAAACTGTTTTTT
>.|TRBJ1-2|.|TRBV7-9
CSSSLAGFGAGEDYGYTF
TGTTCCAGCAGCTTAGCTGGTTTCGGGGCAGGGGAAGACTATGGCTACACCTTC
>TRBD2|TRBJ2-3|.|TRBV28
CASSPGLAGVIDTQYF
TGTGCCAGCAGTCCTGGGCTAGCGGGAGTTATAGATACGCAGTATTTT
>.|TRBJ2-3|.|TRBV5-8
CASSFGSTAGGGDTQYF
TGTGCCAGCAGCTTTGGTTCTACCGCCGGTGGGGGGGATACGCAGTATTTT
>.|TRBJ1-1|.|TRBV5-5
CASSLFARGGTEAFF
TGTGCCAGCAGCTTGTTTGCCAGGGGTGGCACTGAAGCTTTCTTT
>TRBD1|TRBJ2-7|.|TRBV11-2
CASSLVRGPEQYF
TGTGCCAGCAGCTTAGTTAGGGGGCCCGAGCAGTACTTC
>.|TRBJ1-3|.|TRBV7-2
CASSRDSASSGNTIYF
TGTGCCAGCAGCCGAGACAGTGCTAGCTCTGGAAACACCATATATTTT
>.|TRBJ2-7|few|TRBV15
CATSRTSSYEQYF
TGTGCCACCAGCAGGACAAGTTCCTACGAGCAGTACTTC
>TRBD2|TRBJ2-2|.|TRBV5-1
CASSLGTSGLYTGELFF
TGCGCCAGCAGCTTAGGGACTAGCGGGCTGTACACCGGGGAGCTGTTTTTT
>TRBD1|TRBJ1-5|.|TRBV19
CASSATGGNQPQHF
TGTGCCAGTAGCGCCACAGGGGGCAATCAGCCCCAGCATTTT
>.|TRBJ2-2|.|TRBV6-1
CASSLEGLNTGELFF
TGTGCCAGCAGTCTCGAGGGCTTAAACACCGGGGAGCTGTTTTTT
>TRBD1|TRBJ1-2|.|TRBV30
CAWSVPPDRENGYTF
TGTGCCTGGAGTGTACCCCCGGACAGGGAGAATGGCTACACCTTC
>.|TRBJ2-3|.|TRBV28
CASSLYGGGADTQYF
TGTGCCAGCAGTTTATACGGGGGAGGCGCAGATACGCAGTATTTT
>.|TRBJ2-5|.|TRBV20-1
CSARGIETQYF
TGCAGTGCCAGGGGAATAGAGACCCAGTACTTC
>TRBD2|TRBJ2-5|.|TRBV5-4
CASSYREGLAGQETQYF
TGTGCCAGCAGCTACAGGGAGGGACTAGCGGGACAAGAGACCCAGTACTTC
>.|TRBJ1-2|.|TRBV19
CASSMYYRVYYGYTF
TGTGCCAGTAGTATGTATTACAGGGTTTACTATGGCTACACCTTC
>.|TRBJ1-4|once|TRBV5-1
CASSLRDTNEKLFF
TGCGCCAGCAGCTTACGGGACACCAATGAAAAACTGTTTTTT
>.|TRBJ2-1|.|TRBV5-6
CASSSWDSNEQFF
TGTGCCAGCAGCTCCTGGGACTCCAATGAGCAGTTCTTC
>.|TRBJ1-2|.|TRBV29-1
CSAEPSYGYTF
TGCAGCGCCGAACCGAGCTATGGCTACACCTTC
>TRBD1|TRBJ1-1|once|TRBV6-5
CASSYLGGERNTEAFF
TGTGCCAGCAGTTACCTAGGGGGCGAGAGGAACACTGAAGCTTTCTTT
>TRBD2|TRBJ2-7|.|TRBV2
CASRTLRGSGSSAYEQYF
TGTGCCAGCAGGACCCTTCGGGGTAGCGGGAGTAGCGCCTACGAGCAGTACTTC
>.|TRBJ2-2|.|TRBV6-5
CASIGAPGELFF
TGTGCCAGCATAGGGGCCCCCGGGGAGCTGTTTTTT
>TRBD2|TRBJ2-5|.|TRBV19
CASSALAGLPPRETQYF
TGTGCCAGTAGTGCACTAGCGGGCCTCCCCCCCAGGGAGACCCAGTACTTC
>TRBD2|TRBJ2-5|.|TRBV13
CASSPTSGETQYF
TGTGCCAGCAGCCCCACTAGCGGTGAGACCCAGTACTTC
>.|TRBJ2-6|.|TRBV5-1
CASTFTVNRANVLTF
TGCGCCAGCACCTTCACAGTAAACAGGGCCAACGTCCTGACTTTC
>TRBD1|TRBJ2-2|.|TRBV11-2
CASSRVRGINGELFF
TGTGCCAGCAGTCGGGTCAGGGGGATAAACGGGGAGCTGTTTTTT
>.|TRBJ1-1|.|TRBV5-1
CASSEGSVLNTEAFF
TGCGCCAGCAGCGAGGGAAGCGTTTTGAACACTGAAGCTTTCTTT
>.|TRBJ1-1|few|TRBV2
CASSVLSTEAFF
TGTGCCAGCAGTGTTTTGAGCACTGAAGCTTTCTTT
>TRBD1|TRBJ1-1|.|TRBV28
CVAGTGNTEAFF
TGTGTTGCGGGGACAGGAAACACTGAAGCTTTCTTT
>.|TRBJ1-4|.|TRBV6-5
CASSYSGRDNEKLFF
TGTGCCAGCAGTTACTCGGGCAGGGATAATGAAAAACTGTTTTTT
>.|TRBJ1-5|.|TRBV29-1
CSVEVGGSQPQHF
TGCAGCGTTGAAGTGGGGGGGAGTCAGCCCCAGCATTTT
>.|TRBJ2-7|.|TRBV5-4
CASTNSLGGGSYEQYF
TGTGCCAGCACCAATTCCCTGGGAGGGGGCTCCTACGAGCAGTACTTC
>TRBD2|TRBJ2-3|few|TRBV28
CASSPLAGEGSTDTQYF
TGTGCCAGCAGTCCCCTAGCGGGAGAGGGTAGCACAGATACGCAGTATTTT
>TRBD2|TRBJ2-2|.|TRBV6-5
CASSGLAGGPGELFF
TGTGCCAGCAGTGGACTAGCGGGAGGGCCCGGGGAGCTGTTTTTT